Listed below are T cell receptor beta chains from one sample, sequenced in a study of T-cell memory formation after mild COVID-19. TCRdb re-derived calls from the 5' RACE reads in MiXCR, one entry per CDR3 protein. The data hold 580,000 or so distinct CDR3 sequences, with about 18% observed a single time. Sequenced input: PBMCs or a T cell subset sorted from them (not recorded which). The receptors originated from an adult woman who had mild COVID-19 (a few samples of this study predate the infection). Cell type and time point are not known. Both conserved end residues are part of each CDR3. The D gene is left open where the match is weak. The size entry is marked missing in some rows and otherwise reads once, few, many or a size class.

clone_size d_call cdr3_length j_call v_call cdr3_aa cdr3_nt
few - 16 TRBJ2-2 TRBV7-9 CASSLVGSANTGELFF TGTGCCAGCAGCTTAGTGGGAAGCGCGAACACCGGGGAGCTGTTTTTT
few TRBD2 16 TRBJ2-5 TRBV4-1 CASSQDGAGEKETQYF TGCGCCAGCAGCCAAGATGGGGCGGGGGAGAAAGAGACCCAGTACTTC
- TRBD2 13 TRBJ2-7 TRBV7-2 CASSRGLAIEQYF TGTGCCAGCAGCCGGGGACTAGCGATCGAGCAGTACTTC
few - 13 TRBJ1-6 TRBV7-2 CASSPGPGSPLHF TGTGCCAGCAGCCCCGGGCCGGGTTCACCCCTCCACTTT
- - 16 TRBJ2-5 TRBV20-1 CSARVPQGWYQETQYF TGCAGTGCTAGAGTACCGCAGGGTTGGTACCAAGAGACCCAGTACTTC
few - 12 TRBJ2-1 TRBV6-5 CASISDYNEQFF TGTGCCAGCATATCGGACTACAATGAGCAGTTCTTC
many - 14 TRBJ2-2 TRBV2 CAYSQRANTGELFF TGTGCCTATAGCCAGCGAGCTAACACCGGGGAGCTGTTTTTT
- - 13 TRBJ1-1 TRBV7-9 CASSLLEVSEAFF TGTGCCAGCAGCTTACTGGAGGTCTCTGAAGCTTTCTTT
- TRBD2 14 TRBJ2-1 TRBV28 CASILSGTYNEQFF TGTGCCAGCATTCTCAGCGGGACCTACAATGAGCAGTTCTTC
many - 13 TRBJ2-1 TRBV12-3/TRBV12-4 CASSLAQGAEQFF TGTGCCAGCAGTTTAGCCCAAGGGGCTGAGCAGTTCTTC
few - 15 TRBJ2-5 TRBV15 CATSRDVSSRETQYF TGTGCCACCAGCAGAGATGTTTCTTCTCGAGAGACCCAGTACTTC
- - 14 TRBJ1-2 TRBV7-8 CASSPTSKFHGYTF TGTGCCAGCAGCCCGACATCGAAATTCCATGGCTACACCTTC
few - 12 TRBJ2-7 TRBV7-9 CASSQSGIEQYF TGTGCCAGCAGCCAATCAGGGATCGAGCAGTACTTC
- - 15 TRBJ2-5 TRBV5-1 CASSQGDRSQETQYF TGCGCCAGCAGCCAAGGGGACCGATCCCAAGAGACCCAGTACTTC
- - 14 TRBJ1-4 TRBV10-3 CAISAGTPNEKLFF TGTGCCATCAGTGCCGGGACCCCTAATGAAAAACTGTTTTTT
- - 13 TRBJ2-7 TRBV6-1 CASSTTGGVEQYF TGTGCCAGCAGTACCACAGGGGGGGTTGAGCAGTACTTC
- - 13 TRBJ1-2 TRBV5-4 CASSEDQAYGYTF TGTGCCAGCAGCGAGGACCAGGCCTATGGCTACACCTTC
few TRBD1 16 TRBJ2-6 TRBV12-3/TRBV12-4 CASSPAGQAGANVLTF TGTGCCAGCAGTCCCGCGGGACAGGCTGGGGCCAACGTCCTGACTTTC
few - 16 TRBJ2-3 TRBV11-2 CASSSLSKGVTDTQYF TGTGCCAGCAGCTCACTATCTAAGGGGGTCACAGATACGCAGTATTTT
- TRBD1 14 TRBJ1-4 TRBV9 CASSAGQGGEKLFF TGTGCCAGCAGCGCGGGACAGGGTGGTGAAAAACTGTTTTTT
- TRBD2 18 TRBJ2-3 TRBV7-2 CASSLGGGAFVHSDTQYF TGTGCCAGCAGCTTAGGCGGGGGGGCGTTTGTGCATTCAGATACGCAGTATTTT
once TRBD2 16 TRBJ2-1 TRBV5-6 CASSPGLAGGHGEQFF TGTGCCAGCAGCCCGGGACTAGCGGGAGGGCATGGTGAGCAGTTCTTC
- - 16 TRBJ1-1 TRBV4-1 CASSQDDIRGSTEAFF TGCGCCAGCAGCCAAGACGACATTAGGGGCTCCACTGAAGCTTTCTTT
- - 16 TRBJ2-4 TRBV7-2 CASSSEGRLAKNIQYF TGTGCCAGCAGCTCCGAGGGGCGGCTAGCCAAAAACATTCAGTACTTC
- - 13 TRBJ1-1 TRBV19 CASSDTVNTEAFF TGTGCCAGTAGTGACACAGTGAACACTGAAGCTTTCTTT
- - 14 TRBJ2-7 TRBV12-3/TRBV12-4 CASSTPTGPYEQYF TGTGCCAGCAGTACGCCTACTGGACCCTACGAGCAGTACTTC
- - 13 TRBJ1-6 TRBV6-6 CASKVIEYSPLHF TGTGCCAGCAAGGTTATCGAGTATTCACCCCTCCACTTT
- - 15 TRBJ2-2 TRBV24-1 CATSNEGTDTGELFF TGTGCCACCAGCAACGAGGGGACGGACACCGGGGAGCTGTTTTTT
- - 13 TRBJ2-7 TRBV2 CASSGTGINEQYF TGTGCCAGCAGCGGCACAGGTATCAACGAGCAGTACTTC
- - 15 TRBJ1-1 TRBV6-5 CASSYQRGMNTEAFF TGTGCCAGCAGTTACCAGCGGGGGATGAACACTGAAGCTTTCTTT
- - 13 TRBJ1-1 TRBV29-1 CSVVEGSRAEAFF TGCAGCGTTGTTGAAGGGTCACGAGCTGAAGCTTTCTTT
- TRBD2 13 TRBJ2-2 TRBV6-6 CASSRREGGELFF TGTGCCAGCAGCCGCAGGGAGGGCGGGGAGCTGTTTTTT
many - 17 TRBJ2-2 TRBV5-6 CASPTWFRQGGTGELFF TGTGCCAGCCCTACCTGGTTCCGGCAAGGAGGCACCGGGGAGCTGTTTTTT
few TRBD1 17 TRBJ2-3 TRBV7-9 CASSSGTGPPSTDTQYF TGTGCCAGCAGCTCCGGGACAGGCCCCCCTAGCACAGATACGCAGTATTTT
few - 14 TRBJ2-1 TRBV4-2 CASSPLSRVDEQFF TGTGCCAGCAGCCCCCTCAGCAGGGTTGATGAGCAGTTCTTC
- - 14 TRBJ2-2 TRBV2 CASQLGRNTGELFF TGTGCCAGCCAGCTCGGGCGGAACACCGGGGAGCTGTTTTTT
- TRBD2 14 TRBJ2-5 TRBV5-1 CASRGLAGEETQYF TGCGCCAGCAGGGGACTAGCGGGAGAAGAGACCCAGTACTTC
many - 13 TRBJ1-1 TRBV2 CASTGAENTEAFF TGTGCCAGCACCGGGGCGGAGAACACTGAAGCTTTCTTT
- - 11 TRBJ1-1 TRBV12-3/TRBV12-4 CASSLNMEAFF TGTGCCAGCAGTCTTAACATGGAAGCTTTCTTT
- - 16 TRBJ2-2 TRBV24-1 CATSDLDGSYTGELFF TGTGCCACCAGTGATTTGGACGGCAGCTACACCGGGGAGCTGTTTTTT
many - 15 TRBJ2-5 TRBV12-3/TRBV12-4 CASSRSDRQTETQYF TGTGCCAGCAGTCGCTCGGATCGGCAGACAGAGACCCAGTACTTC
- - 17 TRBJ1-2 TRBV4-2 CASSQPQPTHGVGGYTF TGTGCCAGCAGCCAACCGCAACCTACCCATGGGGTGGGTGGCTACACCTTC
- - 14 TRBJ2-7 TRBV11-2 CASRTGTLSYEQYF TGTGCCAGCAGAACCGGGACCCTATCCTACGAGCAGTACTTC
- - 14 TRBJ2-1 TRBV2 CASSDTSSYNEQFF TGTGCCAGCAGTGACACGAGCTCCTACAATGAGCAGTTCTTC
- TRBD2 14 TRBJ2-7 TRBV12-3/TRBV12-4 CASSLRIAGAEQYF TGTGCCAGCAGTTTGAGGATAGCGGGAGCGGAGCAGTACTTC